Below, one T cell receptor (beta chain) is given with its context. Its antigen remains unidentified. CDR3 length: 16 amino acids. CDR1 and CDR2 from the germline V gene are KGHSH and LQKENI. The ends were cut back, 4 bases at V and 1 base at J, with 14 bases in the middle. The sample is drawn from a study of cytomegalovirus exposure and HLA in healthy donors. Whole-study findings and limits: There were reportedly fewer N-insertions in an Asian-associated ancestry cluster than the approximately 640-donor mean, in a later analysis.

The study ran its PCR with 60 Vbeta and 13 Jbeta primers. The protocol was immunoSEQ multiplex PCR, while the TCRdb copy is restricted to in-frame clones and leaves out a portion. The profile shows under 150,000 clones, about three quarters of them singletons. The receptor was isolated from a male donor in good health and CMV-seropositive. The chain is built from TRBV18 and TRBJ1-3; unclear D gene. What was sequenced was PBMCs. The CDR3 nucleotides are TGTGCCAGCTCACTAACGACCAGACATTCTGGAAACACCATATATTTT. Its translation is CASSLTTRHSGNTIYF.